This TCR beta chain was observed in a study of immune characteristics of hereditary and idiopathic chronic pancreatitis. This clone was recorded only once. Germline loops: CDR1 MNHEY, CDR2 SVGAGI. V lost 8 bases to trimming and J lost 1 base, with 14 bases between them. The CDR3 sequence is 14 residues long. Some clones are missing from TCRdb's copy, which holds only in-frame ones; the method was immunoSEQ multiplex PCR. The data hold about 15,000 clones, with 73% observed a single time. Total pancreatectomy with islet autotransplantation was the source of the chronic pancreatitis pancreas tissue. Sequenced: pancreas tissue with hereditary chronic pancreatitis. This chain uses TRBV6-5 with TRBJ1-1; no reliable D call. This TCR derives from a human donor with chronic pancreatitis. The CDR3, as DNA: TGTGCCAGCGGTCGGCCAGAAGCGAACACTGAAGCTTTCTTT. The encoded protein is CASGRPEANTEAFF.